This TCR beta chain was identified in a study of blood T cell repertoires in COVID-19. As for the study in general: Sample material is recorded as cDNA or gDNA derived from T cells, B-cell-depleted T cells, or PBMCs.

This CDR3 comprises 14 residues. In germline, CDR1 is MDHEN, CDR2 SYDVKM. V lost 3 bases and J lost 1, with 6 bases in between. This clone was recorded only once. Sequenced by immunoSEQ multiplex PCR; TCRdb stores in-frame clones only, minus some. The sample includes about 200,000 clones, around 89% of them seen just once. Participant age was about 18 to 89 years, and participants resided in approximately 24 US areas. Clinical histories supplied by participants themselves formed the basis of cohort assignment. The sequenced sample was PBMCs or T cells enriched from blood (not recorded which). This sequence joins TRBV28 and TRBJ1-4; D call uncertain. The sequence was obtained from a woman younger than 35 who had recovered from COVID-19. The CDR3 is CASSLRKTNEKLFF. CDR3 nucleotide sequence: TGTGCCAGCAGTTTGCGGAAAACTAATGAAAAACTGTTTTTT.